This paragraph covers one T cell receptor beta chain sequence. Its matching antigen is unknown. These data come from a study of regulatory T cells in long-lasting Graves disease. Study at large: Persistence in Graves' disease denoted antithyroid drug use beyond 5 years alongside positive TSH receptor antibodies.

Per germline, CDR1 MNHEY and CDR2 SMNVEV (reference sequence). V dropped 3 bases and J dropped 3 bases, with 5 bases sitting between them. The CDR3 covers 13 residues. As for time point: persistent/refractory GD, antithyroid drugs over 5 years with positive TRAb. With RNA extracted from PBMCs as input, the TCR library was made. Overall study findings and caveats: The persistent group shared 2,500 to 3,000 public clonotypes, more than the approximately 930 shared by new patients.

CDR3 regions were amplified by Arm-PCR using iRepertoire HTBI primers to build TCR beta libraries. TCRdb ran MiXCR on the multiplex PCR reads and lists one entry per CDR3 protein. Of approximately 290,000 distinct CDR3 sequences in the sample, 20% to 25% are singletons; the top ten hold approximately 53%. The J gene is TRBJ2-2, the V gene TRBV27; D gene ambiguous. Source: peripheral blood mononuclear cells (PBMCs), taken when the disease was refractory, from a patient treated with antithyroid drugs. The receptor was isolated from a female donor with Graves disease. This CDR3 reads CASSFGDTGELFF. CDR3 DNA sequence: TGTGCCAGCAGTTTTGGTGACACCGGGGAGCTGTTTTTT.